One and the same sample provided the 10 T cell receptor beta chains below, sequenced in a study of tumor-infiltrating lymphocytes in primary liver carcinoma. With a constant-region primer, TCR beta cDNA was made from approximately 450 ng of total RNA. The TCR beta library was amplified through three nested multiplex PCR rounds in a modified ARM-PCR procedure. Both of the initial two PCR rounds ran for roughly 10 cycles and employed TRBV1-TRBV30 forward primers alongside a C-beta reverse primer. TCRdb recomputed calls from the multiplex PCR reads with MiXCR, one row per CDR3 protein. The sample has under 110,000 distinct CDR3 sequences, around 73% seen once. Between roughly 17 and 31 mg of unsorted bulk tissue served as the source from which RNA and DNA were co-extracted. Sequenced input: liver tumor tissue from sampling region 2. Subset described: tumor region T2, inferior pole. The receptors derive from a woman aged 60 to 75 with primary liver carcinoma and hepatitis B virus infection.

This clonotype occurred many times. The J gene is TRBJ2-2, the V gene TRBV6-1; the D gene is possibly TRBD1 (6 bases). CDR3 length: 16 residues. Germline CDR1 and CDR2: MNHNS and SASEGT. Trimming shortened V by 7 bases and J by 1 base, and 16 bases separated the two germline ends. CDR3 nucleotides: TGTGCCAGCAACTCAAAGAGGACAGTGAACACCGGGGAGCTGTTTTTT. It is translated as CASNSKRTVNTGELFF.

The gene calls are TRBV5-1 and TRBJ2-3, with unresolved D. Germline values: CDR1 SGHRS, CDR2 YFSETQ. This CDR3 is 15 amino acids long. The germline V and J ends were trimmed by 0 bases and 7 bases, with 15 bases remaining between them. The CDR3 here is CASSLATSLTNTQYF. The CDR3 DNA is TGCGCCAGCAGCTTGGCCACCAGTTTGACAAATACGCAGTATTTT.

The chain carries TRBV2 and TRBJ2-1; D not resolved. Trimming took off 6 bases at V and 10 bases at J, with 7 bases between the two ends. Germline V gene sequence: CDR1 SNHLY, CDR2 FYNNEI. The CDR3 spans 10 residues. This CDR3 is CASRLWEQFF. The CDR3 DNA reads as TGTGCCAGCAGACTTTGGGAGCAGTTCTTC.

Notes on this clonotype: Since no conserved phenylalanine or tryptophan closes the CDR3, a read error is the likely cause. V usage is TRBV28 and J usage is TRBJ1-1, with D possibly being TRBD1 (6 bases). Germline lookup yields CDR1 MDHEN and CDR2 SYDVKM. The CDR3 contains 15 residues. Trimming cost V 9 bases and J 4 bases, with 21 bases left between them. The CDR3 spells CARTSGGAGGTEAFL. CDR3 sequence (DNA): TGTGCCAGGACCTCGGGGGGGGCTGGGGGCACTGAAGCTTTCCTT.

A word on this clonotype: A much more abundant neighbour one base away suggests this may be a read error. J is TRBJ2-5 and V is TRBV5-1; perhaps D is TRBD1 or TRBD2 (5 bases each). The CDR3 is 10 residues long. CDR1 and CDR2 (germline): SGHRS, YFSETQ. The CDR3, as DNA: TGCGCCAGCAGAGGGGAGACCAAGTACTTC. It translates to CASRGETKYF.

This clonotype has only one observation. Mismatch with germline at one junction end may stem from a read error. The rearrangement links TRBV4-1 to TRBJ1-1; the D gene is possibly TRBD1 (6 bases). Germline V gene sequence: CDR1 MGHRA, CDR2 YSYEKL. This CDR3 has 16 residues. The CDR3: CASSQDRGSGGTDALF. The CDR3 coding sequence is TGCGCCAGCAGCCAAGATAGGGGCAGTGGGGGCACTGATGCTCTCTTT.

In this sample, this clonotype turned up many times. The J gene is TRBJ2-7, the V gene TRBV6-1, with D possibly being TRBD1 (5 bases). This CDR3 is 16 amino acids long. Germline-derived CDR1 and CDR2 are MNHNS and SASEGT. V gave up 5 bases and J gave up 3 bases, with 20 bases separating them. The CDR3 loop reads CASSPRPSKGDYEQYF. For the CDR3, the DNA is TGTGCCAGCAGTCCTCGGCCGAGCAAAGGGGACTACGAGCAGTACTTC.

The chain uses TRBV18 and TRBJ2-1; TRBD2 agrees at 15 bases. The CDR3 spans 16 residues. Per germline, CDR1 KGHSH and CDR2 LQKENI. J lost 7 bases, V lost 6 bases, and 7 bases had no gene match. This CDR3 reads CASSHGTSGRWNEQFF. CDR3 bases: TGTGCCAGCTCCCACGGGACTAGCGGGAGGTGGAATGAGCAGTTCTTC. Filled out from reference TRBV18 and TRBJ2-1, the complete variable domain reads NAGVMQNPRHLVRRRGQEARLRCSPMKGHSHVYWYRQLPEEGLKFMVYLQKENIIDESGMPKERFSAEFPKEGPSILRIQQVVRGDSAAYFCASSHGTSGRWNEQFFGPGTRLTVL.

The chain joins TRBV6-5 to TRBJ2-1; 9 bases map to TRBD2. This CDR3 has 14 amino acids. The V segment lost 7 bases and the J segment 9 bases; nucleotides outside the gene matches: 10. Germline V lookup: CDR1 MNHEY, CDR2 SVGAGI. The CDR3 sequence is CASTLVAGVGEQFF. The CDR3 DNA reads TGTGCCAGCACGCTAGTAGCGGGAGTTGGTGAGCAGTTCTTC.

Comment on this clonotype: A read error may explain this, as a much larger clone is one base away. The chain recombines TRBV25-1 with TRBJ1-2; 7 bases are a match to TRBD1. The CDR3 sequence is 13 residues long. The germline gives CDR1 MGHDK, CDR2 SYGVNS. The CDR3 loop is CVSSGRQGGGYTF. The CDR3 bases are TGTGTCAGCAGCGGTAGACAGGGCGGTGGCTACACCTTC.